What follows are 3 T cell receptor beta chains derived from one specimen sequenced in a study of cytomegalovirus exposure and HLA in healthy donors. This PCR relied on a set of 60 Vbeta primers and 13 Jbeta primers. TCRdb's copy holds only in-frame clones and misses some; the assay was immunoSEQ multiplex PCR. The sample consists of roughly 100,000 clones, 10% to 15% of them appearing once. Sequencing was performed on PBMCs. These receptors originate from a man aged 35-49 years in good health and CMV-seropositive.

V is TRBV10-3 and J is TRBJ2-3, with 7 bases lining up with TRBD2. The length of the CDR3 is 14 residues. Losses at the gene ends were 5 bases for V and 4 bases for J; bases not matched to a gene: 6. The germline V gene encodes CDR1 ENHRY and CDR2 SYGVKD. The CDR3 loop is CAISSGTISDTQYF. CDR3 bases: TGTGCCATCAGTTCCGGGACTATATCAGATACGCAGTATTTT.

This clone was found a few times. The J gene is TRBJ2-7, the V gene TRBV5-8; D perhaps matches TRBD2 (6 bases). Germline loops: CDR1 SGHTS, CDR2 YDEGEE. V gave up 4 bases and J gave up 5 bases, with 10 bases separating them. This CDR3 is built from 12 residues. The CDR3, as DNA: TGTGCCAGCAGCCCTAGGAGGGACGAGCAGTACTTC. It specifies CASSPRRDEQYF.

The DNA of the CDR3 is TGTGCCAGCAGTGATTCAGGGGGCAGCATGCAGCCCCAGCATTTT. Translating gives CASSDSGGSMQPQHF. The rearrangement uses TRBV27 and TRBJ1-5, with 8 positions matching TRBD1. The V and J ends lost 5 bases and 7 bases, in that order; junction bases with no gene match: 10. The CDR3 length is 15 residues. Germline CDR1 is MNHEY and CDR2 is SMNVEV (reference sequence).